This entry is about one TCR beta chain. Its target is not known. Despite likely unrecorded immune exposures, the donors were nominally healthy at the time of sampling. The primer mix had 60 Vbeta and 13 Jbeta primers. Repertoires were generated with immunoSEQ multiplex PCR, while TCRdb's copy carries only in-frame clones and drops some. The data show about 170,000 clones, just under 85% seen once. This specimen comes from a study of cytomegalovirus exposure and HLA in healthy donors. At the level of the study: A data release that came early held roughly 90 million unique TCRs from HLA-typed donors.

General study results and limits: Presence/absence analyses assumed roughly uniform sequencing depth across donors.

V gave up 4 bases and J gave up 7 bases, with 21 bases separating them. Germline V gene sequence: CDR1 SGHDT, CDR2 YYEEEE. The length of the CDR3 is 16 residues. This receptor was obtained from a girl aged 10-17 years in good health and CMV-seropositive. Source material: PBMCs. V is TRBV5-6 and J is TRBJ1-5, with D perhaps TRBD1 (6 bases). This CDR3 reads CASSRRVDRAEQPQHF. In nucleotides, the CDR3 is TGTGCCAGCAGCAGGCGAGTGGACAGAGCAGAACAGCCCCAGCATTTT.